The 7 T cell receptor beta chains below all came from one sample that was sequenced in a study of blood T cell repertoires in COVID-19 (TCRdb year 2020). The library was generated by the immunoSEQ multiplex PCR assay. TCRdb holds this immuneACCESS table with in-frame rearrangements only. Some clones are missing; in checked studies, unresolved V genes explain under half, and the rest has no known cause. For this sample there are 50,000 to 70,000 clones; 60% to 85% appear just once. The ten largest clonotypes hold 2.5% to 3.5% of the sample. Sequencing input: peripheral blood. Receptors were obtained from a man between 60 and 70 years old with acute or convalescent COVID-19.

The V call is TRBV5-6, the J call TRBJ2-7; tentative D call: TRBD2 (5 bases). V was clipped by 0 bases and J by 6 bases, with 10 bases between them. Germline CDR1 and CDR2: SGHDT and YYEEEE. This CDR3 contains 13 residues. The CDR3 nucleotides read TGTGCCAGCAGCTTGGGGCCCGGGGTCGAGCAGTACTTC. Translation gives CASSLGPGVEQYF.

The V call is TRBV5-1, the J call TRBJ2-2; TRBD2 matches 8 bases. Germline V gene lookup returns CDR1 SGHRS and CDR2 YFSETQ. J lost 6 bases, V lost 9 bases, and 4 bases had no gene match. The CDR3 totals 12 residues. The CDR3 bases are TGCGCCACCGAGCGGGGGCCCGGGGAGCTGTTTTTT. Protein sequence: CATERGPGELFF.

The CDR3 coding sequence is TGCAGCGTTGAAGTTTTATCGGGAACTGAAGCTTTCTTT. Its protein is CSVEVLSGTEAFF. This chain links TRBV29-1 with TRBJ1-1; no reliable D call. Trimming cost V 1 base and J 5 bases, with 11 bases left between them. This CDR3 has 13 amino acids. Germline CDR1 SQVTM, CDR2 ANQGSEA.

The chain uses TRBV5-1 and TRBJ2-7; D ambiguous. This CDR3 has 13 amino acids. Trimming removed 5 bases at V and 1 base at J, with 10 bases between. Germline-derived CDR1 and CDR2 are SGHRS and YFSETQ. The CDR3 loop is CASSSGSSYEQYF. In nucleotides, the CDR3 is TGCGCCAGCAGTTCAGGCTCATCCTACGAGCAGTACTTC.

The V call is TRBV12-3 or TRBV12-4, the J call TRBJ2-3; D gene unclear. Trimming removed 6 bases from V and 2 bases from J, with 9 bases in between. This CDR3 comprises 13 residues. The CDR3 is CASSSLFTDTQYF. As DNA, the CDR3 is TGTGCCAGCAGCTCTCTATTCACAGATACGCAGTATTTT.

The chain is built from TRBV5-1 and TRBJ2-1; TRBD1 is a possible D gene (5 bases). Trimming cost V 3 bases and J 7 bases, with 14 bases left between them. Germline values: CDR1 SGHRS, CDR2 YFSETQ. The CDR3 loop spans 14 amino acids. For the CDR3, the DNA is TGCGCCAGCAGCTCTGCCCTAGGGGAAAATGAGCAGTTCTTC. Its translation is CASSSALGENEQFF.

The chain links TRBV27 to TRBJ1-6; 10 positions match TRBD1. The CDR3 covers 15 residues. Germline V lookup: CDR1 MNHEY, CDR2 SMNVEV (reference sequence). The V gene end was trimmed by 6 bases and the J gene end by 10 bases; junction bases not matched to a gene: 9. For the CDR3, the DNA is TGTGCCAGCAGCGGTCCCGGACAGGGGGTCTCACCCCTCCACTTT. Amino acids: CASSGPGQGVSPLHF.